Shown below are 14 T cell receptor beta chains from a single sample sequenced in a study of T cell changes during pregnancy in multiple sclerosis. The table came from immunoSEQ multiplex PCR; TCRdb's copy has only in-frame clones and leaves some out. The table includes under 95,000 clones, roughly 94% detected once. The material sequenced was peripheral blood, taken in the second trimester of pregnancy. Receptors originate from a female donor in good health, enrolled as a control in a pregnancy study.

The J gene is TRBJ1-5, the V gene TRBV28; 7 nucleotides line up with TRBD1. CDR1 and CDR2 (germline): MDHEN, SYDVKM. Unmatched junction bases numbered 9, after V lost 6 bases and J lost 10 bases. CDR3 length: 13 amino acids. The CDR3: CASRQTGEDPQHF. Written as DNA, the CDR3 is TGTGCCAGCAGGCAAACAGGGGAGGATCCCCAGCATTTT.

This sequence joins TRBV5-1 and TRBJ2-3; D is ambiguous. Trimming left V 0 bases short and J 2 bases short, with 13 bases between. Germline V gives CDR1 SGHRS, CDR2 YFSETQ. The CDR3 loop spans 16 amino acids. CDR3 sequence: CASSLAASQDTDTQYF. CDR3 nucleotides: TGCGCCAGCAGCTTGGCCGCGAGCCAGGACACAGATACGCAGTATTTT.

J is TRBJ2-2 and V is TRBV6-5; 7 bases map to TRBD1. Germline lookup yields CDR1 MNHEY and CDR2 SVGAGI. This CDR3 has 14 residues. Losses at the gene ends were 10 bases for V and 1 base for J; bases not matched to a gene: 6. CDR3 bases: TGTGCCACCTCGGACAGGAGGAACACCGGGGAGCTGTTTTTT. Residues: CATSDRRNTGELFF.

This clone was seen only a few times. CDR3 sequence: CASSLGTARSSYNEQFF. In DNA form, the CDR3 reads TGTGCCAGCAGCTTAGGGACTGCACGAAGCTCCTACAATGAGCAGTTCTTC. V usage is TRBV5-8 and J usage is TRBJ2-1, with D maybe TRBD2 (6 bases). V was clipped by 2 bases and J by 0 bases, with 15 bases between them. Germline CDR1 reads SGHTS; CDR2 reads YDEGEE. The CDR3 loop spans 17 amino acids.

The V call is TRBV18, the J call TRBJ1-1; D gene ambiguous. The CDR3 sequence is 15 residues long. Trimming took off 0 bases at V and 2 bases at J, with 10 bases between the two ends. Per germline, CDR1 KGHSH and CDR2 LQKENI. This CDR3 reads CASSPPVRGNTEAFF. CDR3 nucleotide sequence: TGTGCCAGCTCACCACCGGTGCGGGGAAACACTGAAGCTTTCTTT. Drawing the rest from reference TRBV18 and TRBJ1-1, the complete variable domain is NAGVMQNPRHLVRRRGQEARLRCSPMKGHSHVYWYRQLPEEGLKFMVYLQKENIIDESGMPKERFSAEFPKEGPSILRIQQVVRGDSAAYFCASSPPVRGNTEAFFGQGTRLTVV.

The chain recombines TRBV5-1 with TRBJ2-1; 10 bases agree with TRBD2. Germline V gene data show CDR1 as SGHRS and CDR2 as YFSETQ. The CDR3 covers 17 residues. The ends lost 3 bases at V and 2 bases at J; junction bases unmatched: 8. CDR3 amino acids: CASSSGRLAGAYNEQFF. The CDR3 region has the DNA TGCGCCAGCAGCTCTGGAAGGCTAGCGGGAGCCTACAATGAGCAGTTCTTC.

This sequence joins TRBV5-4 and TRBJ2-3, with 9 bases identical to TRBD2. The germline V gene encodes CDR1 SGHNT and CDR2 YYREEE (reference sequence). The CDR3 has 15 residues. Losses at the gene ends were 3 bases for V and 1 base for J; bases not matched to a gene: 3. CDR3 nucleotides: TGTGCCAGCAGCTCCTTAGCGGGGGGCACAGATACGCAGTATTTT. It specifies CASSSLAGGTDTQYF.

V gene TRBV5-1 combines with J gene TRBJ2-5, with TRBD2 identical over 12 bases. The CDR3 extends over 16 amino acids. Germline assignment: CDR1 SGHRS and CDR2 YFSETQ. Losses at the gene ends were 0 bases for V and 5 bases for J; bases not matched to a gene: 5. CDR3: CASSLDVLAGGETQYF. DNA of the CDR3: TGCGCCAGCAGCTTGGATGTGCTAGCGGGAGGGGAGACCCAGTACTTC.

This rearrangement joins TRBV7-2 to TRBJ2-2; 7 bases fit TRBD2. The CDR3 sequence is 16 residues long. The V gene's germline CDR1 is SGHTA and CDR2 FQGNSA. After removal of 1 base from V and 1 base from J, the junction contained 3 bases not matched to a gene. The CDR3 reads CASSLEGGRNTGELFF. The CDR3 nucleotides read TGTGCCAGCAGCTTAGAGGGCGGGAGGAACACCGGGGAGCTGTTTTTT.

This clone was picked up a small number of times. This chain connects TRBV28 to TRBJ1-2; TRBD1 matches 7 bases. The trim removed 7 bases at V and 4 bases at J, leaving 6 bases unmatched. The CDR3 contains 13 residues. CDR1 and CDR2 (germline): MDHEN, SYDVKM. CDR3 sequence reads: CASIATGVYGYTF. In nucleotides, the CDR3 is TGTGCCAGCATCGCAACAGGGGTCTATGGCTACACCTTC.

V gene TRBV18 combines with J gene TRBJ2-5; 7 bases agree with TRBD1. The CDR3 extends over 15 amino acids. The J segment lost 1 base and the V segment lost 1 base, leaving 3 bases of the junction unmatched. Germline-derived CDR1 and CDR2 are KGHSH and LQKENI. This CDR3 reads CASSPLSGGQETQYF. The CDR3 DNA sequence: TGTGCCAGCTCACCACTATCAGGGGGCCAAGAGACCCAGTACTTC.

The rearrangement joins TRBV29-1 to TRBJ2-7; 7 nucleotides match TRBD1. This CDR3 contains 16 residues. V lost 5 bases and J lost 2; bases outside the gene matches: 15. Germline values: CDR1 SQVTM, CDR2 ANQGSEA. The CDR3 nucleotides are TGCAGCGTTATAACTTCAAATGGACAGGCTCCCTACGAGCAGTACTTC. As protein: CSVITSNGQAPYEQYF.

The genes are TRBV28 and TRBJ1-2; D may be TRBD1 (6 bases). The CDR3 covers 13 residues. Germline CDR1 MDHEN, CDR2 SYDVKM. V was pared by 6 bases and J by 8 bases, with 16 bases between. CDR3 in amino acids: CASSSHRAQGYTF. CDR3 coding DNA: TGTGCCAGCAGCTCTCACAGGGCACAAGGCTACACCTTC.

V is TRBV28 and J is TRBJ1-5; the D gene is possibly TRBD1 (5 bases). Germline V CDR1 and CDR2: MDHEN, SYDVKM. The V end lost 5 bases, the J end lost 6 bases, and 14 bases lay between the germline ends. The CDR3 has 14 residues. CDR3 protein: CASSQTGLRQPQHF. In DNA, the CDR3 is TGTGCCAGCAGTCAAACAGGTTTGCGTCAGCCCCAGCATTTT. Full variable domain (rest looked up from reference TRBV28 and TRBJ1-5): DVKVTQSSRYLVKRTGEKVFLECVQDMDHENMFWYRQDPGLGLRLIYFSYDVKMKEKGDIPEGYSVSREKKERFSLILESASTNQTSMYLCASSQTGLRQPQHFGDGTRLSIL.